This entry features one TCR beta chain sequence. The antigen is unknown. These data are taken from a study of T cell clonotyping in hematopoietic cell transplantation. The sample's time point: recipient sample about 28 days before transplant, after cytoreduction. Blood collection times were about day -28 and days 30, 100, 180 posttransplant. Measured with immunoSEQ multiplex PCR; TCRdb has only the in-frame clones, and not every one. The data contain 15,000 to 20,000 clones, roughly 77% of them seen just once; the ten biggest clones take up 15% to 20%. Study-wide points: Recipient TCR diversity dropped after transplant; expanded clonotypes rose from day 30 to 180.

V was clipped by 4 bases and J by 2 bases, with 5 bases between them. In germline, CDR1 is KGHSH, CDR2 LQKENI. This CDR3 region has 12 residues. The chain couples TRBV18 to TRBJ2-5; D may be TRBD1 (5 bases). Sequenced material: peripheral blood mononuclear cells, taken before stem cell transplant. The clonotype originates from a man between 60 and 75 years old with acute myeloid leukemia. Some clones in this sample may be carry-over from other donors' samples. CDR3 in amino acids: CASSRQQETQYF. Here the CDR3 DNA reads TGTGCCAGCTCACGACAGCAAGAGACCCAGTACTTC.